The T cell receptor (beta chain) under discussion was sequenced for a study of T cells after yellow fever vaccination. The sample holds a few counts of this clonotype. The antigen is undetermined. Via MiXCR, TCRdb re-called the 5' RACE reads, giving one row per CDR3 protein. The sample contains 500,000 to 650,000 distinct CDR3 sequences, roughly an eighth of which appear only once. Study results and caveats: Clones from primary vaccination mostly reappeared after the booster (around 96% CD4, 88% CD8). A minor fraction of clonotypes spanned both CD4 and CD8 compartments.

CDR3 length: 13 residues. Between the trimmed V and J ends, which lost 5 bases and 10 bases, there was a span of 19 bases. From germline, CDR1 is DFQATT and CDR2 SNEGSKA (reference sequence). This receptor was obtained from a young man who received the YFV17D yellow fever vaccine. The material was PBMCs, obtained on the day of the yellow fever booster vaccination. The chain couples TRBV20-1 to TRBJ2-3, with a possible D match to TRBD1 (6 bases). The CDR3 DNA reads TGCAGTGCTGCGCAGGACAGCACAAGACCGCAGTATTTT. It specifies CSAAQDSTRPQYF.